A selection of T cell receptor beta chains follows, all from one sample in a study of blood T cell repertoires in COVID-19. Data came from immunoSEQ multiplex PCR; TCRdb stores just in-frame clones and leaves some out. The sample holds about 89,000 clones, approximately 84% seen once. The material sequenced was peripheral blood. The receptors derive from a man in his sixties or seventies with acute or convalescent COVID-19. The CDR3 runs from the conserved cysteine through the conserved F or W. A D gene is named only where the DNA matches it firmly. Size is omitted from some rows. Given values are once, few, many or a class for expanded clones.

J gene,clone size,V gene,D gene,CDR3 DNA,CDR3 protein
TRBJ2-7,NA,TRBV7-3,TRBD2,TGTGCCAGCAGCTTTGGCCCTGCGGGAGGGCCCTTATACGAGCAGTACTTC,CASSFGPAGGPLYEQYF
TRBJ2-3,NA,TRBV28,NA,TGTGCCAGCAGTCCGACCTACAACCGGGACTTTTTTGACCGCAATACGCAGTATTTT,CASSPTYNRDFFDRNTQYF
TRBJ2-1,NA,TRBV18,NA,TGTGCCAGCTCACCAGAGGCTGCGGGTGAGCAGTTCTTC,CASSPEAAGEQFF
TRBJ1-6,NA,TRBV28,NA,TGTGCCAGCCTCGGACTTCTACAAGGGGGACCCCTCCACTTT,CASLGLLQGGPLHF
TRBJ2-2,NA,TRBV30,NA,TGTGCCTGGAGTGTAATCATAGCAACCGGGGAGCTGTTTTTT,CAWSVIIATGELFF
TRBJ1-4,NA,TRBV19,NA,TGTGCCAGTAAGCGGGAAAGAAGTAATGAAAAACTGTTTTTT,CASKRERSNEKLFF
TRBJ2-7,NA,TRBV6-5,NA,TGTGCCAGCAGTTACGAGCGCGGGCCCTACGAGCAGTACTTC,CASSYERGPYEQYF
TRBJ2-7,once,TRBV6-5,NA,TGTGCCAGCAGTTATCTCCAGGGCACTTACGAGCAGTACTTC,CASSYLQGTYEQYF
TRBJ2-5,NA,TRBV10-3,NA,TGTGCCATCAGTAACCAGGTCCAAGAGACCCAGTACTTC,CAISNQVQETQYF
TRBJ1-2,NA,TRBV7-2,TRBD1,TGTGCCAGCAGTTATTCCCGGGACAGCTATGGCTACACCTTC,CASSYSRDSYGYTF
TRBJ1-2,NA,TRBV30,TRBD1,TGTGCCTGGAGTGTCGGGACAGGGGCGGGCTATGGCTACACCTTC,CAWSVGTGAGYGYTF
TRBJ2-1,NA,TRBV14,TRBD2,TGTGCCAGCAGCCAATGGACTAGCGGGAGTCTGGACAATGAGCAGTTCTTC,CASSQWTSGSLDNEQFF
TRBJ1-5,NA,TRBV20-1,NA,TGCAGTGCTAGTCCCGGGAGCAATCAGCCCCAGCATTTT,CSASPGSNQPQHF
TRBJ1-2,NA,TRBV6-1,NA,TGTGCCAGCAGTGAAGACAGCCCCTATGGCTACACCTTC,CASSEDSPYGYTF
TRBJ2-3,NA,TRBV27,NA,TGTGCCAGCAGTTCGGGACTCCTACCTACGCAGTATTTT,CASSSGLLPTQYF
TRBJ1-2,NA,TRBV7-8,TRBD1,TGTGCCAGCAGCTCCCGACAGGGAGGTGGCTACACCTTC,CASSSRQGGGYTF
TRBJ2-7,NA,TRBV12-3/TRBV12-4,TRBD1,TGTGCCAGCAGGGGACAGGGATCCTACGAGCAGTACTTC,CASRGQGSYEQYF
TRBJ1-2,NA,TRBV2,TRBD1,TGTGCCAGCACCCCAGGGGGTGGCTACACCTTC,CASTPGGGYTF
TRBJ2-7,NA,TRBV20-1,TRBD1,TGCAGTGCTAGTTTAGGACAGGCGTACGAGCAGTACTTC,CSASLGQAYEQYF
TRBJ2-7,NA,TRBV4-2,NA,TGTGCCAGCAGCCAAGATTTGGGGAGTAAATACGAGCAGTACTTC,CASSQDLGSKYEQYF
TRBJ1-2,NA,TRBV3-1/TRBV3-2,NA,TGTGCCAGCAGCCCCCCTCACGGGGGGTATGGCTACACCTTC,CASSPPHGGYGYTF
TRBJ2-6,NA,TRBV2,NA,TGTGCCAGCAGTCCACAGTTTACTGGGGCCAACGTCCTGACTTTC,CASSPQFTGANVLTF
TRBJ2-2,NA,TRBV21-1,NA,TGTGCCAGCAGGACAGGGGGGAACACCGGGGAGCTGTTTTTT,CASRTGGNTGELFF
TRBJ1-1,NA,TRBV7-2,NA,TGTGCCAGCAGCCTATTGCCAGGGGCGGCTTTCTTT,CASSLLPGAAFF
TRBJ1-4,NA,TRBV5-5,TRBD1,TGTGCCAGCAGCTTAACCACAGGGGGTGAAAAACTGTTTTTT,CASSLTTGGEKLFF
TRBJ1-2,NA,TRBV20-1,NA,TGCAGTGCTAGCTCTTCTTATGGCTACACCTTC,CSASSSYGYTF
TRBJ2-7,NA,TRBV7-9,TRBD2,TGTGCCAGCAGCTCCAGCGGGGTGTACTACGAGCAGTACTTC,CASSSSGVYYEQYF
TRBJ1-1,NA,TRBV3-1/TRBV3-2,TRBD1,TGTGCCAGCAGCCCGACAGGGTCGGCGTGGAACACTGAAGCTTTCTTT,CASSPTGSAWNTEAFF
TRBJ2-3,NA,TRBV3-1/TRBV3-2,NA,TGTGCGGACCGGGAGCAAGATACGCAGTATTTT,CADREQDTQYF
TRBJ2-1,few,TRBV9,TRBD2,TGTGCCAGCAGCGTAGCCCCTAATTGGCTAGCGGGGGACAATGAGCAGTTCTTC,CASSVAPNWLAGDNEQFF
TRBJ2-3,NA,TRBV9,TRBD2,TGTGCCAGCAGCGTAGAAAATAGCGGGAGTACAGATACGCAGTATTTT,CASSVENSGSTDTQYF
TRBJ2-2,NA,TRBV14,NA,TGTGCCAGCTGGCCTGTATTAAACACCGGGGAGCTGTTTTTT,CASWPVLNTGELFF
TRBJ1-1,NA,TRBV5-6,TRBD1,TGTGCCAGTCAGGGGGGACAGGGGAGAGGCACTGAAGCTTTCTTT,CASQGGQGRGTEAFF
TRBJ2-3,NA,TRBV7-2,NA,TGTGCCAGCAGCAATAGGGTTACAGGGACAACAGATACGCAGTATTTT,CASSNRVTGTTDTQYF
TRBJ2-7,few,TRBV28,TRBD2,TGTGCCAGCAGTCGGGCCGGGACTAGCGGATACGAGCAGTACTTC,CASSRAGTSGYEQYF
TRBJ2-1,once,TRBV11-3,TRBD2,TGTGCCAGCAGCTTAGATGGGCTAGCGGCATACAATGAGCAGTTCTTC,CASSLDGLAAYNEQFF
TRBJ2-2,NA,TRBV7-3,NA,TGTGCCAGCAGTTCCCAAAGGGACTTCACCGGGGAGCTGTTTTTT,CASSSQRDFTGELFF
TRBJ1-3,few,TRBV28,NA,TGTGCCAGCAGACGCGGGGGCCCGAACACCATATATTTT,CASRRGGPNTIYF
TRBJ2-1,NA,TRBV5-1,NA,TGCGCCAGCAGCTTGGATAGCGGAAACTCCTACAATGAGCAGTTCTTC,CASSLDSGNSYNEQFF
TRBJ2-1,NA,TRBV7-9,NA,TGTGCCAGCAGGGCTCCGGGAACGGGCTACAATGAGCAGTTCTTC,CASRAPGTGYNEQFF
TRBJ1-5,few,TRBV19,TRBD1,TGTGCCACCTCGGGACAGGGGAATAGCAATCAGCCCCAGCATTTT,CATSGQGNSNQPQHF
TRBJ2-2,NA,TRBV9,TRBD2,TGTGCCAGCAGCGTACCTAGCGGGGGGGCCGGCGGGGAGCTGTTTTTT,CASSVPSGGAGGELFF
TRBJ2-6,NA,TRBV5-1,NA,TGCGCCAGCAGCTTGACAGGGTTTGGCTCTGGGGCCAACGTCCTGACTTTC,CASSLTGFGSGANVLTF
TRBJ2-1,few,TRBV2,NA,TGTGCCAGCAGCCCGACCGTGCGGGCGGGCCCATACAATGAGCAGTTCTTC,CASSPTVRAGPYNEQFF
TRBJ1-4,NA,TRBV6-1,TRBD1,TGTGCCAGCAGTGAAGGGTGGCCGGGGACAGGTCCTAATGAAAAACTGTTTTTT,CASSEGWPGTGPNEKLFF